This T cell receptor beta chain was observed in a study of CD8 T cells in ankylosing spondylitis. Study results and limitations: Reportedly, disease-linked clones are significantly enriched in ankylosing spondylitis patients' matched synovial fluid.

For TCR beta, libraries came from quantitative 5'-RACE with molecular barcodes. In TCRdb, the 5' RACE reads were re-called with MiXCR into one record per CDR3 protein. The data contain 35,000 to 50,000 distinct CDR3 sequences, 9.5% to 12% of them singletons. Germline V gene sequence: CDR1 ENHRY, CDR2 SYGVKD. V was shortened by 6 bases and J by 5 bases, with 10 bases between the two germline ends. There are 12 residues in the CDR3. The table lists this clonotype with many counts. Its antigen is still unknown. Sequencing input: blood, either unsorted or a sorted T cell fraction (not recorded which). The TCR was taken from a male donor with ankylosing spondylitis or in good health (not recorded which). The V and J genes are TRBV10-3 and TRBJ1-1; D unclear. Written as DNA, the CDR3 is TGTGCCATCAGGTCCGGGGAGACTGAAGCTTTCTTT. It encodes CAIRSGETEAFF.